A selection of T cell receptor beta chains follows, all from one sample in a study of shared clonotypes between healthy human individuals. TCRdb keeps only in-frame clones here, not all; method: immunoSEQ multiplex PCR. The sample includes some 600,000 clones, 95% to 97% seen only once; the top ten take more than 0.085%. The sequenced sample was naive CD8+ T cells sorted from blood. The receptors here all came from a young woman in good health. The conserved cysteine and the conserved F or W are not part of the CDR3 here. The order of the fields is J gene, V gene, CDR3 protein.

TRBJ1-1	TRBV27	ASRFGPTEAF
TRBJ2-2	TRBV14	ASSQYIGSAHGELF
TRBJ1-5	TRBV4-1	ASSQFGTGVQPQH
TRBJ1-1	TRBV13	ASSWATGNTEAF
NA	TRBV4-1	ASSQEDTILYEQY
TRBJ1-3	TRBV14	ASSQGGSRFTIY
TRBJ2-1	TRBV21-1	ASSKGLSQCLDGLSSYNEQF
TRBJ2-5	TRBV11-2	ASSLFSAGRETQY
TRBJ1-4	TRBV28	ASSFEQINEKLF
TRBJ2-5	TRBV29-1	SGVLATAGTQY
TRBJ2-1	TRBV25-1	ASSELAGSYNEQF
TRBJ2-6	TRBV7-6	ASSPMGAGVFSGANVLT
TRBJ2-4	TRBV2	ASSDARYHIQY
TRBJ1-5	TRBV27	ASSLSNRGDQPQH
TRBJ1-1	TRBV28	ASSTRYIKQGNTEAF
TRBJ2-1	TRBV5-1	ASSFDGRALGEQF
TRBJ2-1	TRBV6-1	ASSVSGSGNEQF
TRBJ2-2	TRBV9	ASSPLNTGELF
TRBJ1-5	TRBV27	ASSSGDYSNQPQH
TRBJ2-7	TRBV13	ASSLAGTGFYEQY
TRBJ1-1	TRBV27	ASSLSAKGQGNTEAF
TRBJ1-1	TRBV6-4	ASSALLGTEAF
TRBJ1-1	TRBV13	ASSPEGAREAF
TRBJ2-1	TRBV27	ASSTRGSYNEQF
TRBJ2-5	TRBV6-5	ASSPTGMGETQY
TRBJ2-7	TRBV6-5	ASSSGVYEQY
TRBJ2-5	TRBV5-6	ASSQGGGPQETQY
TRBJ2-7	TRBV30	AWSGDRVSYEQY
TRBJ2-7	TRBV6-5	ASRRGGTSVEQY
TRBJ2-3	TRBV7-2	ASSLVGPTDTQY
TRBJ1-5	TRBV13	ASSLAGGNQPQH
TRBJ2-5	TRBV5-4	ASSGQGGETQY
TRBJ2-1	TRBV11-3	ASSSGHYNEQF
TRBJ2-3	TRBV5-1	ASSSDRDPDTQY
TRBJ1-4	TRBV6-5	ASSYSGQLYNEKLF
TRBJ2-3	TRBV6-1	ASKRGGIPDTQY
TRBJ1-1	TRBV9	ASSAMNREAF
TRBJ2-5	TRBV28	ASSLSGRALETQY
TRBJ2-1	TRBV13	ASSSEQSSYNEQF
TRBJ2-1	TRBV11-3	ASSLSPGGNEQF
TRBJ1-4	TRBV28	ASSLVQFATNEKLF
TRBJ2-7	TRBV6-1	ASSEAPRRSYEQY
TRBJ2-1	TRBV19	ASSIGGGNEQF